This T cell receptor (beta chain) was recorded in a study of regulatory T cells in long-lasting Graves disease. The authors built TCR beta libraries using iRepertoire HTBI primers and Arm-PCR of CDR3 regions. TCRdb ran MiXCR on the multiplex PCR reads and lists one entry per CDR3 protein. The table shows 620,000 or so distinct CDR3 sequences, with under 20% occurring only once. The time point is: newly diagnosed GD, antithyroid drugs for less than 3 months. PBMC RNA was the source of the TCR library. The CDR3 consists of 16 residues. V shed 4 bases, J shed 12 bases, and the junction held 13 bases outside the gene matches. Germline V gene sequence: CDR1 GTSNPN, CDR2 SVGIG (reference sequence). These data were also reused for a study on T cells in Graves' hyperthyroidism and ophthalmopathy.

Sample: peripheral blood mononuclear cells (PBMCs), taken at new diagnosis, from a patient treated with antithyroid drugs. The TCR originated in a woman aged 30 to 39 with Graves disease. The chain is built from TRBV30 and TRBJ1-6, with TRBD1 matching over 12 bases. The CDR3 nucleotides read TGTGCCTGGACCCCGGGGACAGGGGGCCCCCATGAACCCCTCCACTTT. Amino acids: CAWTPGTGGPHEPLHF.